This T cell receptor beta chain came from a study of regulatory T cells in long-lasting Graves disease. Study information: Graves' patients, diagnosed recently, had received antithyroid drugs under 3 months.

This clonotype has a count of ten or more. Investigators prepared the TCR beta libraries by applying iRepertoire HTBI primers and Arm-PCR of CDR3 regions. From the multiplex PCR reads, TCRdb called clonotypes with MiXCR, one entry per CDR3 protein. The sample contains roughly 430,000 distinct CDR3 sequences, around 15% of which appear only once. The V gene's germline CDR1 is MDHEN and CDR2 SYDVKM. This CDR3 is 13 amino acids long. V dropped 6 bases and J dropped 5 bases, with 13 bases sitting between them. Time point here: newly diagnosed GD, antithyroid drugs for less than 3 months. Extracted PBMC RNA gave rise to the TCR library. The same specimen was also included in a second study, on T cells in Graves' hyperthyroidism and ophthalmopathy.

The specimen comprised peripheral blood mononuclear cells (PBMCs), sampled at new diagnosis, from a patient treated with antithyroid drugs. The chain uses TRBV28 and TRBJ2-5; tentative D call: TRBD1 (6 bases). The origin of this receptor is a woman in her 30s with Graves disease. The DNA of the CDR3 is TGTGCCAGCAGAACTGACAGGTCCGAGACCCAGTACTTC. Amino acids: CASRTDRSETQYF.